This T cell receptor beta chain appears in the sequencing data of a study of human CD8 memory T cell subsets. Generation of TCR beta libraries used UMI-labeled 5' RACE. TCRdb reprocessed the 5' RACE reads and stores each CDR3 protein as one record, lacking DNA. This sample carries about 17,000 distinct CDR3 sequences, with approximately 6.1% going to the ten biggest clones. The length of the CDR3 is 16 residues. Germline V lookup: CDR1 MNHEY, CDR2 SMNVEV (reference sequence). By frequency, this clonotype is medium-sized. Stem-like memory CD8+ T cells (TSTEM) showed a CCR7+ PD-1- TIGIT- phenotype. Healthy donors supplied buffy coats, and the PBMC came from them.

This chain connects TRBV27 to TRBJ1-1; as DNA is missing, the TRBD1 call by TCRdb cannot be tested. This sequence was found in a human donor in good health. Material for sequencing was CD8+ stem-like memory T cells (TSCM and TCM) sorted from PBMCs. As for subset: stem-like memory CD8 T cells (TSTEM), CCR7+ PD-1- TIGIT-. Here the CDR3 reads CASSLIQGVLNTEAFF.